Reported below is one T cell receptor beta chain. Cohort allocation depended upon clinical history that participants reported. These data are taken from a study of blood T cell repertoires in COVID-19. Study-wide background: PBMCs, B-cell-depleted T cells, or T cells were the source of the cDNA or gDNA that made up the material.

V lost 8 bases, J lost 8 bases, and 15 bases lay in between. The CDR3 is made up of 12 amino acids. Germline loops: CDR1 MNHEY, CDR2 SVGAGI. Profiling relied on immunoSEQ multiplex PCR, and the TCRdb table lists in-frame clones only, not all of them. The table has over 250,000 clones, around 89% seen once. Sample: PBMCs or T cells enriched from blood (not recorded which). The sequence was collected from a young woman who had recovered from COVID-19. This sequence joins TRBV6-5 and TRBJ1-2; the D is unclear. CDR3 DNA sequence: TGTGCCAGCTGGCGGAGGTCGGGGGGCTACACCTTC. Protein sequence: CASWRRSGGYTF.